This T cell receptor (beta chain) comes out of a study of spatial heterogeneity in lung cancer. This clonotype was observed many times. Noted time point: blood at routine non-recurrence follow-up after resection. Tumor, nontumor lung or frozen PBMC supplied whole RNA that was sequenced unsorted. The CDR3 contains 17 residues. J was trimmed by 3 bases and V by 0 bases; bases with no gene match: 7. Germline CDR1 and CDR2: LGHNA and YSLEER. TCRdb re-analysed the 5' RACE reads in MiXCR, keeping a single row per CDR3 protein. The table records about 52,000 distinct CDR3 sequences, 6% to 8.5% of them present only once.

V is TRBV4-3 and J is TRBJ1-1; the match to TRBD1 covers 10 bases. The TCR was taken from a female donor with early-stage non-small cell lung cancer. The specimen was PBMCs, collected at follow-up. CDR3 DNA: TGCGCCAGCAGCCAAGATAGGGGGGGGACAGGGGACACTGAAGCTTTCTTT. Amino acids: CASSQDRGGTGDTEAFF.